This TCR beta chain emerged from a study of radiotherapy plus CTLA-4 blockade in lung cancer. Study-level results: In blood, after radiotherapy plus ipilimumab, tumor-derived TCR clones expanded. The authors reported that early blood T cell clone dynamics, with interferon-beta, best predicted response.

About this clone itself: Its antigen is currently unknown.

Germline CDR1 MNHEY, CDR2 SVGAGI. Trimming took 5 bases from V and 8 from J, leaving 7 bases between them. The CDR3 extends over 11 amino acids. Assay used: immunoSEQ multiplex PCR; TCRdb lists only in-frame clones, some missing. The profile shows 52,000 or so clones, about 80% of them singletons. The sequences come from peripheral blood, collected from a patient treated with radiotherapy plus ipilimumab. The receptor comes from a human donor with non-small cell lung cancer whose response to radiotherapy plus ipilimumab could not be evaluated. V is TRBV6-5 and J is TRBJ2-1; D is unclear. The CDR3 is CASSLGDEQFF. CDR3 in DNA: TGTGCCAGCAGTCTAGGCGATGAGCAGTTCTTC.